This passage covers 2 T cell receptor beta chains from one sample sequenced in a study of T cell changes during pregnancy in multiple sclerosis. Clones were read by immunoSEQ multiplex PCR, and TCRdb kept only the in-frame ones, dropping some. The sample lists roughly 100,000 clones, 85% to 95% occurring once. Sequences were derived from peripheral blood, sampled after pregnancy. These TCRs come from a female donor with multiple sclerosis, enrolled in a pregnancy study.

The gene calls are TRBV29-1 and TRBJ1-2; no reliable D call. Trimming pared 4 bases from V and 0 bases from J, leaving 9 bases between. Germline CDR1 SQVTM, CDR2 ANQGSEA. The CDR3 runs to 13 residues. CDR3 DNA sequence: TGCAGCGTTGTCCCCGACTCTAACTATGGCTACACCTTC. It is translated as CSVVPDSNYGYTF.

This chain links TRBV6-5 with TRBJ1-2; 10 nucleotides line up with TRBD1. The ends lost 6 bases at V and 3 bases at J; junction bases unmatched: 4. The CDR3 is 14 residues long. Looked up from germline, CDR1 is MNHEY and CDR2 is SVGAGI. The DNA of the CDR3 is TGTGCCAGCAGCAGGGACAGGGGTCACTATGGCTACACCTTC. Translated: CASSRDRGHYGYTF.